The rows below give T cell receptor beta chains drawn from one sample of a study of blood T cell repertoires in COVID-19. Using immunoSEQ multiplex PCR, the repertoire was profiled, and TCRdb retains in-frame clones only, with some absent. The table lists more than 200,000 clones, around 88% of them singletons. Specimen: peripheral blood. All receptors come from a man at least 80 years old with acute or convalescent COVID-19. CDR3s include the opening cysteine and the closing phenylalanine or tryptophan. D genes are given only for firm matches.

>-|TRBV6-2/TRBV6-3|TRBJ2-3
TGTGCCAGCAGCTCCCTCCAAGTGGGACACACAGATACGCAGTATTTT
CASSSLQVGHTDTQYF
>TRBD1|TRBV7-6|TRBJ2-5
TGTGCCAGCAGCCCCCCGGGACAGTCGAGCCAAGAGACCCAGTACTTC
CASSPPGQSSQETQYF
>-|TRBV6-5|TRBJ1-5
TGTGCCAGCAGTTACTCGAACAGGGGCAATCAGCCCCAGCATTTT
CASSYSNRGNQPQHF
>-|TRBV19|TRBJ2-3
TGTGCCAGTAGTATAGATGTCCCTAGCCGCTACACAGATACGCAGTATTTT
CASSIDVPSRYTDTQYF
>-|TRBV6-2/TRBV6-3|TRBJ1-5
TGTGCCAGCAGTTACTCACAGGCGGGAAATAATCAGCCCCAGCATTTT
CASSYSQAGNNQPQHF
>-|TRBV2|TRBJ1-6
TGTGCCAGCAGCCGAGACAGGCGAAATTCACCCCTCCACTTT
CASSRDRRNSPLHF
>TRBD1|TRBV2|TRBJ1-1
TGTGCCAGCACTTCACTTGGGGACAGGGGCCACACTGAAGCTTTCTTT
CASTSLGDRGHTEAFF
>TRBD1|TRBV19|TRBJ1-5
TGTGCCAGTAGCCCTGGACAGGGGAATCAGCCCCAGCATTTT
CASSPGQGNQPQHF
>TRBD2|TRBV7-2|TRBJ2-1
TGTGCCAGCAGCCCACTTGGCGGAGCGGACGGGGGGAATGAGCAGTTCTTC
CASSPLGGADGGNEQFF
>-|TRBV7-9|TRBJ1-1
TGTGCCAGCAGCCCCGCCGGGTCTGAAGCTTTCTTT
CASSPAGSEAFF